Each of the 30 T cell receptor beta chains below was sequenced from the same sample in a study of OX40 agonist ivuxolimab in advanced cancers. The table came from immunoSEQ multiplex PCR; TCRdb's copy has only in-frame clones and leaves some out. Altogether roughly 20,000 clones are present, 74% being singletons, with the ten largest covering about a third. Specimen: CD4+ or CD8+ T cells sorted from blood, collected in a trial of the OX40 agonist ivuxolimab. These receptors were taken from an adult with an advanced solid tumor such as melanoma, head and neck, liver or kidney cancer.

This clone came up a few times. This sequence joins TRBV28 and TRBJ2-5; 11 positions match TRBD2. The V and J ends lost 5 bases and 5 bases, in that order; junction bases with no gene match: 4. From germline, CDR1 is MDHEN and CDR2 SYDVKM. There are 14 residues in the CDR3. The DNA for the CDR3 is TGTGCCAGCAGTCCGGGACTAGCGGAGGAGACCCAGTACTTC. It yields the protein CASSPGLAEETQYF.

This chain links TRBV19 with TRBJ2-7; D gene unclear. Germline values: CDR1 LNHDA, CDR2 SQIVND (reference sequence). V was pared by 5 bases and J by 3 bases, with 11 bases between. The CDR3 loop spans 13 amino acids. CDR3: CASSLSVNYEQYF. For the CDR3, the DNA is TGTGCCAGTAGTCTTTCAGTTAACTACGAGCAGTACTTC.

The J gene is TRBJ1-2, the V gene TRBV29-1, with a possible D match to TRBD1 (5 bases). V was trimmed by 6 bases and J by 0 bases, leaving 14 bases between them. The CDR3 length is 14 residues. CDR1 is SQVTM, CDR2 ANQGSEA, per germline. CDR3 sequence reads: CSVRDGMTNYGYTF. The CDR3 bases are TGCAGCGTCCGGGACGGAATGACTAACTATGGCTACACCTTC. Filled out from reference TRBV29-1 and TRBJ1-2, the complete variable domain reads SAVISQKPSRDICQRGTSLTIQCQVDSQVTMMFWYRQQPGQSLTLIATANQGSEATYESGFVIDKFPISRPNLTFSTLTVSNMSPEDSSIYLCSVRDGMTNYGYTFGSGTRLTVV.

By share of the sample, this clone is medium-sized. The chain carries TRBV27 and TRBJ1-1; TRBD1 might be the D (5 bases). The CDR3 spans 14 residues. V was pared by 5 bases and J by 2 bases, with 12 bases between. Germline V lookup: CDR1 MNHEY, CDR2 SMNVEV (reference sequence). CDR3 coding DNA: TGTGCCAGCAGTCCCTTGACAGCCAACACTGAAGCTTTCTTT. It translates to CASSPLTANTEAFF.

V and J are TRBV5-8 and TRBJ2-3, with 12 bases fitting TRBD2. Per the germline V gene, CDR1 is SGHTS and CDR2 is YDEGEE. This CDR3 contains 16 residues. V lost 4 bases to trimming and J lost 0 bases; unmatched junction nucleotides: 3. CDR3 sequence reads: CASSTGTSGSTDTQYF. CDR3 DNA sequence: TGTGCCAGCAGCACAGGGACTAGCGGGAGCACAGATACGCAGTATTTT.

The genes are TRBV6-5 and TRBJ1-1, with a possible D match to TRBD1 (5 bases). Germline CDR1 and CDR2: MNHEY and SVGAGI. The CDR3 runs 13 residues. With 6 bases removed from V and 4 bases from J, the gap between germline ends came to 12 bases. The chain's CDR3 is CASSPWGGTEAFF. The DNA for the CDR3 is TGTGCCAGCAGCCCGTGGGGGGGCACTGAAGCTTTCTTT.

The chain employs TRBV6-1 and TRBJ2-7; 8 bases are a match to TRBD1. The CDR3 length is 13 residues. J gave up 2 bases and V 9 bases, and 6 bases lay outside the gene matches. From germline, CDR1 is MNHNS and CDR2 SASEGT. The CDR3 nucleotides are TGTGCCAGGGACAGGGACCATGCCTACGAGCAGTACTTC. Translating it yields CARDRDHAYEQYF.

This clone was seen a single time. The chain employs TRBV6-5 and TRBJ2-7; the match to TRBD1 covers 7 bases. The trim removed 8 bases at V and 2 bases at J, leaving 3 bases unmatched. The CDR3 is 12 residues long. The germline V gene has CDR1 MNHEY and CDR2 SVGAGI. CDR3 residues: CASQGGPYEQYF. The CDR3 nucleotides are TGTGCCAGCCAAGGGGGCCCCTACGAGCAGTACTTC.

The chain joins TRBV7-9 to TRBJ2-7, with D maybe TRBD2 (5 bases). CDR1 and CDR2 from the germline V gene are SEHNR and FQNEAQ (reference sequence). There are 13 residues in the CDR3. Trimming left V 5 bases short and J 3 bases short, with 11 bases between. CDR3 sequence reads: CASSPSYDYEQYF. The CDR3 DNA sequence: TGTGCCAGCAGCCCTAGCTACGACTACGAGCAGTACTTC.

The rearrangement uses TRBV7-9 and TRBJ2-7; possible D gene TRBD1, 5 bases. This CDR3 comprises 13 residues. V dropped 3 bases and J dropped 9 bases, with 15 bases sitting between them. CDR1 is SEHNR, CDR2 FQNEAQ, per germline (reference sequence). The CDR3: CASSLDIQGVQYF. The CDR3 coding sequence is TGTGCCAGCAGCTTGGATATCCAAGGGGTGCAGTACTTC.

This sequence joins TRBV6-1 and TRBJ2-3; TRBD1 aligns across 10 bases. Germline V gives CDR1 MNHNS, CDR2 SASEGT. The CDR3 contains 14 residues. The V gene end was trimmed by 10 bases and the J gene end by 6 bases; junction bases not matched to a gene: 10. The CDR3 DNA follows: TGTGCCACGGCCGGGACAGGGGTTTTTGATACGCAGTATTTT. It yields the protein CATAGTGVFDTQYF.

This clone was seen only once. The chain couples TRBV7-9 to TRBJ2-3, with no clear D. V lost 2 bases, J lost 5 bases, and 8 bases lay in between. Germline-derived CDR1 and CDR2 are SEHNR and FQNEAQ (reference sequence). The CDR3 totals 13 residues. The CDR3 sequence is CASSLHGLDTQYF. The CDR3 coding sequence is TGTGCCAGCAGCTTACACGGATTAGATACGCAGTATTTT.

In this sample, this clone turned up a few times. This chain joins TRBV28 and TRBJ2-1; 7 bases agree with TRBD1. Trimming at V came to 7 bases and at J to 6 bases, leaving 12 bases not matched to a gene. Germline CDR1 is MDHEN and CDR2 is SYDVKM. The CDR3 extends over 15 amino acids. The CDR3 sequence: CASNLKGASLNEQFF. CDR3 sequence (DNA): TGTGCCAGCAACCTAAAGGGGGCTTCCCTCAATGAGCAGTTCTTC.

This chain joins TRBV18 and TRBJ2-2; 9 positions match TRBD2. The J segment lost 6 bases and the V segment lost 6 bases, leaving 5 bases of the junction unmatched. CDR1 KGHSH and CDR2 LQKENI come from the germline V gene. This CDR3 spans 14 amino acids. The CDR3 spells CASSRTSVAGELFF. CDR3 coding DNA: TGTGCCAGCTCTCGGACTAGCGTTGCCGGGGAGCTGTTTTTT.

CDR3 nucleotide sequence: TGTGCCAGCAGTCGGGACAGGGGAACTGAAGCTTTCTTT. Translated: CASSRDRGTEAFF. The chain recombines TRBV6-5 with TRBJ1-1, with 10 bases that match TRBD1. After removal of 5 bases from V and 5 bases from J, the junction contained 2 bases not matched to a gene. The V gene's germline CDR1 is MNHEY and CDR2 SVGAGI. This CDR3 has 13 amino acids.

The gene calls are TRBV11-2 and TRBJ1-1; D gene ambiguous. The V gene's germline CDR1 is SGHAT and CDR2 FQNNGV. The CDR3 extends over 13 amino acids. Trimming shortened V by 5 bases and J by 6 bases, and 13 bases separated the two germline ends. The CDR3 spells CASSTSSPSEAFF. For the CDR3, the DNA is TGTGCCAGCAGCACTTCATCCCCCTCTGAAGCTTTCTTT.

This clone appeared a few times. The chain joins TRBV6-5 to TRBJ1-2, with D possibly TRBD1 on 6 matching bases. The length of the CDR3 is 14 residues. CDR1 and CDR2 (germline): MNHEY, SVGAGI. V shed 4 bases and J shed 2 bases, with 11 bases lying between them. In DNA form, the CDR3 reads TGTGCCAGCAGTTTGGGGGGGCAGAACTATGGCTACACCTTC. This codes for CASSLGGQNYGYTF.

This clone has more than one count but fewer than ten. DNA for the CDR3: TGTGCCAGCAGCCTAGCGGACAAGATGAACACTGAAGCTTTCTTT. It encodes CASSLADKMNTEAFF. The chain joins TRBV16 to TRBJ1-1, with D maybe TRBD1 (5 bases). The CDR3 contains 15 residues. Germline lookup yields CDR1 KGHSY and CDR2 FQNENV. V was trimmed by 4 bases and J by 0 bases, leaving 12 bases between them. The full variable domain, completed using reference TRBV16 and TRBJ1-1, is GEEVAQTPKHLVRGEGQKAKLYCAPIKGHSYVFWYQQVLKNEFKFLISFQNENVFDETGMPKERFSAKCLPNSPCSLEIQATKLEDSAVYFCASSLADKMNTEAFFGQGTRLTVV.

This chain links TRBV4-1 with TRBJ2-3, with 9 bases lining up with TRBD2. Germline loops: CDR1 MGHRA, CDR2 YSYEKL. There are 18 residues in the CDR3. V lost 0 bases and J lost 2; bases outside the gene matches: 9. The CDR3 DNA reads as TGCGCCAGCAGCCAAGATGTCCTAGCGGGGACGTACACAGATACGCAGTATTTT. This sequence encodes CASSQDVLAGTYTDTQYF.

This clone has a handful of counts. The J gene is TRBJ2-1, the V gene TRBV28, with D possibly matching TRBD2 (5 bases). V lost 8 bases to trimming and J lost 5 bases, with 10 bases between them. The CDR3 is 12 amino acids. Per the germline V gene, CDR1 is MDHEN and CDR2 is SYDVKM. The CDR3 region has the DNA TGTGCCAGCGCCCTAGCTAACAATGAGCAGTTCTTC. This codes for CASALANNEQFF.

The J gene is TRBJ1-1, the V gene TRBV4-2; the D gene is possibly TRBD1 (5 bases). With 4 bases removed from V and 3 bases from J, the gap between germline ends came to 12 bases. The CDR3 totals 14 residues. CDR1 is LGHNA, CDR2 YNFKEQ, per germline. The DNA of the CDR3 is TGTGCCAGCAGCCTACCGGGACTTGACACTGAAGCTTTCTTT. Translation: CASSLPGLDTEAFF.

The chain is built from TRBV13 and TRBJ2-7; either TRBD1 or TRBD2 may fit D (7 bases each). V lost 3 bases and J 0 bases, leaving 21 bases between the germline ends. The CDR3 is 18 amino acids. Germline V gene lookup returns CDR1 PRHDT and CDR2 FYEKMQ (reference sequence). The CDR3 loop reads CASSFGPLGGGSSYEQYF. DNA for the CDR3: TGTGCCAGCAGCTTTGGACCACTAGGGGGCGGGAGCTCCTACGAGCAGTACTTC. The variable domain in full, completed from reference TRBV13 and TRBJ2-7, reads AAGVIQSPRHLIKEKRETATLKCYPIPRHDTVYWYQQGPGQDPQFLISFYEKMQSDKGSIPDRFSAQQFSDYHSELNMSSLELGDSALYFCASSFGPLGGGSSYEQYFGPGTRLTVT.

The chain couples TRBV18 to TRBJ2-1; 9 bases align to TRBD2. Germline CDR1 KGHSH, CDR2 LQKENI. V was pared by 4 bases and J by 1 base, with 8 bases of the junction left unmatched. The CDR3 runs to 17 residues. CDR3 residues: CASSLIGREGSYNEQFF. CDR3 coding DNA: TGTGCCAGCTCACTTATAGGGCGGGAGGGTTCCTACAATGAGCAGTTCTTC.

CDR3 amino acids: CASQMDAGPDTQYF. DNA of the CDR3: TGTGCCAGCCAGATGGACGCGGGGCCTGATACGCAGTATTTT. The chain employs TRBV2 and TRBJ2-3; a weak D match, TRBD2 (6 bases). The CDR3 extends over 14 amino acids. The germline V gene has CDR1 SNHLY and CDR2 FYNNEI. The V and J ends lost 8 bases and 6 bases respectively, with 18 bases between them.

This clone is medium-sized in the sample. The chain joins TRBV28 to TRBJ2-3, with 8 bases lining up with TRBD2. The CDR3 covers 15 residues. Germline V gives CDR1 MDHEN, CDR2 SYDVKM. Trimming removed 8 bases from V and 2 bases from J; junction bases left unmatched: 9. For the CDR3, the DNA is TGTGCCAGCTGCTCACTAGCGGACTACACAGATACGCAGTATTTT. Its protein is CASCSLADYTDTQYF. The full variable domain, in which reference TRBV28 and TRBJ2-3 provide the parts outside the CDR3, is DVKVTQSSRYLVKRTGEKVFLECVQDMDHENMFWYRQDPGLGLRLIYFSYDVKMKEKGDIPEGYSVSREKKERFSLILESASTNQTSMYLCASCSLADYTDTQYFGPGTRLTVL.

The V and J genes are TRBV2 and TRBJ1-5; the D gene is possibly TRBD1 (6 bases). CDR1 and CDR2 (germline): SNHLY, FYNNEI. Trimming took 6 bases from V and 6 from J, leaving 9 bases between them. This CDR3 is 12 amino acids long. CDR3 residues: CASRTRGQPQHF. DNA of the CDR3: TGTGCCAGCAGGACCAGGGGTCAGCCCCAGCATTTT. Variable domain in full (rest from reference TRBV2 and TRBJ1-5): EPEVTQTPSHQVTQMGQEVILRCVPISNHLYFYWYRQILGQKVEFLVSFYNNEISEKSEIFDDQFSVERPDGSNFTLKIRSTKLEDSAMYFCASRTRGQPQHFGDGTRLSIL.

This rearrangement joins TRBV28 to TRBJ1-1; no firm D call. CDR3 size: 14 residues. Trimming removed 8 bases at V and 0 bases at J, with 13 bases between. Germline assignment: CDR1 MDHEN and CDR2 SYDVKM. The CDR3 bases are TGTGCCAGCGCCCATGAGGCAATGAACACTGAAGCTTTCTTT. It translates to CASAHEAMNTEAFF.

This clone is labeled medium-sized (0.01 to 0.1%). The J gene is TRBJ2-5, the V gene TRBV18; a weak D match, TRBD2 (5 bases). CDR1 and CDR2 from the germline V gene are KGHSH and LQKENI. V was shortened by 3 bases and J by 7 bases, with 12 bases between the two germline ends. The CDR3 sequence is 13 residues long. The CDR3 here is CASSPEGEGTQYF. CDR3 nucleotides: TGTGCCAGCTCACCCGAGGGTGAGGGGACCCAGTACTTC.

V is TRBV15 and J is TRBJ2-7; weak D call: TRBD2 (5 bases). V lost 3 bases, J lost 2 bases, and 8 bases lay in between. Germline values: CDR1 LNHNV, CDR2 YYDKDF (reference sequence). This CDR3 contains 13 residues. CDR3: CATSSGETYEQYF. The CDR3 bases are TGTGCCACCAGCAGCGGGGAGACCTACGAGCAGTACTTC.

This chain connects TRBV5-4 to TRBJ2-7; 7 nucleotides agree with TRBD2. The CDR3 length is 14 residues. Looked up from germline, CDR1 is SGHNT and CDR2 is YYREEE (reference sequence). V lost 2 bases, J lost 5 bases, and 7 bases stayed unmatched. The CDR3 DNA reads TGTGCCAGCAGCTTCGGACTAGAGGGCGACGAGCAGTACTTC. It encodes CASSFGLEGDEQYF.